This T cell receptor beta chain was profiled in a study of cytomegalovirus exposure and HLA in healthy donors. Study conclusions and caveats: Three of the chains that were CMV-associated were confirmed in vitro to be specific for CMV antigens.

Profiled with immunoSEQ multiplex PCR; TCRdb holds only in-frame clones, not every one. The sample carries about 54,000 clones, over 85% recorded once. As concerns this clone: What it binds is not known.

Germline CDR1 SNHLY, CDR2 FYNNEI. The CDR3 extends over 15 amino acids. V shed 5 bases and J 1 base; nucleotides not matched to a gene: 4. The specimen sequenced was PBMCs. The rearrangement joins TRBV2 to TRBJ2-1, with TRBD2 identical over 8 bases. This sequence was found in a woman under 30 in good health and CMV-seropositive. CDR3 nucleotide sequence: TGTGCCAGCAGTATAAGCGGGGGTTCCTACAATGAGCAGTTCTTC. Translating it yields CASSISGGSYNEQFF.